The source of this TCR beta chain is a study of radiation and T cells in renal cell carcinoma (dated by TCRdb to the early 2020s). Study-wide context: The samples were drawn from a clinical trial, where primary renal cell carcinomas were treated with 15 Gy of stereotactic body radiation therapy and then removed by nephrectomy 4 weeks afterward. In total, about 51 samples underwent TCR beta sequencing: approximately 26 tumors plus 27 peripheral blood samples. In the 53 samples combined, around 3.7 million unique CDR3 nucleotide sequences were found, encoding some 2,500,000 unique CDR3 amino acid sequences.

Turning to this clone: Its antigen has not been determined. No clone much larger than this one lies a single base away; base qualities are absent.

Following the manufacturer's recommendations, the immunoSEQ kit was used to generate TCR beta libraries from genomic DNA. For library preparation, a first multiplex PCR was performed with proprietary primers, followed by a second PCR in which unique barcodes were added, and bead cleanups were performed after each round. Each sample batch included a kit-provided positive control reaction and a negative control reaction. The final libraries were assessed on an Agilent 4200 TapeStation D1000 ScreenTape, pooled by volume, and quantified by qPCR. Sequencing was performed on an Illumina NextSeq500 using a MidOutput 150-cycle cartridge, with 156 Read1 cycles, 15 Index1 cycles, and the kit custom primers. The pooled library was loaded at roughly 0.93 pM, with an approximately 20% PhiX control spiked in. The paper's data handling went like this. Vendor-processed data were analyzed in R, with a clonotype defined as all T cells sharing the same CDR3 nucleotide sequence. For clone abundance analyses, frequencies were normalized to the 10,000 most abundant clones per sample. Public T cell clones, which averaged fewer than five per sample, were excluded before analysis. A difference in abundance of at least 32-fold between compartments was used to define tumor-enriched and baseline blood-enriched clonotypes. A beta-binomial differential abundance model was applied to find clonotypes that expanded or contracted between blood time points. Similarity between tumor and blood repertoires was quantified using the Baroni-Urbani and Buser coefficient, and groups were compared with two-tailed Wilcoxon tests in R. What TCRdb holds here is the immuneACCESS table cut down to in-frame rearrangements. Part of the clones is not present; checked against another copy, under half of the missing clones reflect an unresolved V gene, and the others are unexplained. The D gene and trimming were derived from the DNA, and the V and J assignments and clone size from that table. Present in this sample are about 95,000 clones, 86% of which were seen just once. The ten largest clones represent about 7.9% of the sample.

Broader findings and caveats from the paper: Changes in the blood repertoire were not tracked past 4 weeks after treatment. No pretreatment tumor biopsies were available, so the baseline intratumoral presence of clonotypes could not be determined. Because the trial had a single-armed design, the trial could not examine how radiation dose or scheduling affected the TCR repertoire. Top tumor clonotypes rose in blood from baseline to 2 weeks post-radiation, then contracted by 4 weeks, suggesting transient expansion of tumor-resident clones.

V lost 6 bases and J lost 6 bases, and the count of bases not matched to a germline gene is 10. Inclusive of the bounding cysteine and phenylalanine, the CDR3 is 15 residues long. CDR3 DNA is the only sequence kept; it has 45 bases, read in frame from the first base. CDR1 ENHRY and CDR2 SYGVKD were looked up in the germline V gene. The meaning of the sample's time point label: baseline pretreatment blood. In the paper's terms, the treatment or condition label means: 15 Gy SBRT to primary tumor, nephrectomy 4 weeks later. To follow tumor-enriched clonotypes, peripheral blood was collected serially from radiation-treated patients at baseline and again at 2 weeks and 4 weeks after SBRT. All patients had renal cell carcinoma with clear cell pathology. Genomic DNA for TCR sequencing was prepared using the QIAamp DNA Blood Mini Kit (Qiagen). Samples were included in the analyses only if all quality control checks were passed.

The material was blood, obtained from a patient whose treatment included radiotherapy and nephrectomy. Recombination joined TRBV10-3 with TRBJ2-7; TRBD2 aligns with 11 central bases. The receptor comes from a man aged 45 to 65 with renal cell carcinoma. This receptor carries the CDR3 CAIRNTSGSFLEQYF. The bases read TGTGCCATCAGGAACACTAGCGGGAGTTTCCTCGAGCAGTACTTC.